Each of the 18 T cell receptor beta chains below was sequenced from the same sample in a study of shared clonotypes between healthy human individuals. CD45RO negativity and positive selection for CCR7 defined naive CD8 cells, a population that excluded terminally differentiated effector memory CD45RA+ cells. Using immunoSEQ multiplex PCR, the repertoire was profiled, and TCRdb retains in-frame clones only, with some absent. The table lists nearly 2 million clones, about 95% of them singletons. The sample comprised naive CD8+ T cells sorted from blood. The receptors stem from a man in his late teens or twenties in good health.

As to this clone: Other DNA sequences from this sample encode an identical CDR3 as well. The chain is built from TRBV13 and TRBJ2-1; TRBD2 matches at 10 bases. The CDR3 runs to 15 residues. J lost 4 bases, V lost 5 bases, and 5 bases had no gene match. The V gene's germline CDR1 is PRHDT and CDR2 FYEKMQ (reference sequence). As DNA, the CDR3 is TGTGCCAGCAGCCTTGTAGCGGGGGGTTACAATGAGCAGTTCTTC. This sequence encodes CASSLVAGGYNEQFF.

This chain joins TRBV28 and TRBJ1-1; tentatively, D is TRBD1 (6 bases). Trimming cost V 10 bases and J 0 bases, with 18 bases left between them. The CDR3 has 15 residues. Germline V gives CDR1 MDHEN, CDR2 SYDVKM. The CDR3 DNA follows: TGTGCCACCGCACGACAGGAGAGTTTGAACACTGAAGCTTTCTTT. It translates to CATARQESLNTEAFF.

Comments on this clone: Other nucleotide sequences from this sample produce the same CDR3. The V call is TRBV6-5, the J call TRBJ1-2; D might be TRBD1 (5 bases). V lost 5 bases and J 3 bases, leaving 10 bases between the germline ends. Germline CDR1 MNHEY, CDR2 SVGAGI. The CDR3 has 13 residues. The CDR3 sequence is CASSLTGDYGYTF. The CDR3 nucleotides read TGTGCCAGCAGTCTCACAGGAGACTATGGCTACACCTTC.

J is TRBJ2-7 and V is TRBV5-4, with D perhaps matching TRBD2 (6 bases). The CDR3 spans 15 residues. Germline V lookup: CDR1 SGHNT, CDR2 YYREEE (reference sequence). V shed 4 bases and J shed 2 bases, with 16 bases lying between them. The DNA of the CDR3 is TGTGCCAGCAGCGACGGGACGACGGGGGCCTACGAGCAGTACTTC. Encoded protein: CASSDGTTGAYEQYF.

The rearrangement joins TRBV10-3 to TRBJ1-1; D unresolved. This CDR3 has 13 residues. Per germline, CDR1 ENHRY and CDR2 SYGVKD. V dropped 3 bases and J dropped 7 bases, with 12 bases sitting between them. In nucleotides, the CDR3 is TGTGCCATCAGTGATCAGGTGCAGGTTGAAGCTTTCTTT. This codes for CAISDQVQVEAFF.

This chain links TRBV7-9 with TRBJ2-1; possibly TRBD2 for D (5 bases). V lost 1 base and J lost 7, with 11 bases in between. There are 14 residues in the CDR3. Germline CDR1 reads SEHNR; CDR2 reads FQNEAQ (reference sequence). In nucleotides, the CDR3 is TGTGCCAGCAGCTTAGACGGGGTGAGGAATGAGCAGTTCTTC. Encoded protein: CASSLDGVRNEQFF.

DNA of the CDR3: TGTGCCAGCAGCTCTAGCGGGGGGATCTACGAGCAGTACTTC. Its protein is CASSSSGGIYEQYF. The chain joins TRBV9 to TRBJ2-7, with 11 nucleotides matching TRBD2. CDR1 SGDLS and CDR2 YYNGEE come from the germline V gene. This CDR3 region has 14 residues. Losses at the gene ends were 4 bases for V and 3 bases for J; bases not matched to a gene: 3.

The genes are TRBV7-9 and TRBJ2-7, with 10 bases fitting TRBD2. V shed 7 bases and J 2 bases; nucleotides not matched to a gene: 8. Germline lookup yields CDR1 SEHNR and CDR2 FQNEAQ (reference sequence). This CDR3 is built from 15 residues. Here the CDR3 DNA reads TGTGCCAGCACCCGTTTAGCGGGGGGAGCCTACGAGCAGTACTTC. Protein product: CASTRLAGGAYEQYF.

The chain employs TRBV4-3 and TRBJ2-1; D uncertain. This CDR3 has 15 amino acids. Germline V gene data show CDR1 as LGHNA and CDR2 as YSLEER. V was pared by 1 base and J by 0 bases, with 7 bases between. DNA of the CDR3: TGCGCCAGCAGCCAAGGAAAAGGCTCCTACAATGAGCAGTTCTTC. Its translation: CASSQGKGSYNEQFF.

The genes are TRBV9 and TRBJ2-1; TRBD1 aligns across 10 bases. Germline loops: CDR1 SGDLS, CDR2 YYNGEE. This CDR3 region has 12 residues. Losses at the gene ends were 4 bases for V and 10 bases for J; bases not matched to a gene: 2. The CDR3: CASSKGQGEQFF. The CDR3 DNA follows: TGTGCCAGCAGCAAGGGACAGGGGGAGCAGTTCTTC.

V is TRBV10-3 and J is TRBJ1-1; D is perhaps TRBD1 (6 bases). With 10 bases removed from V and 1 base from J, the gap between germline ends came to 7 bases. Germline V CDR1 and CDR2: ENHRY, SYGVKD. The CDR3 runs to 11 residues. The CDR3 region is CATGANTEAFF. Written as DNA, the CDR3 is TGTGCCACGGGGGCGAACACTGAAGCTTTCTTT.

This clone was picked up one time. The rearrangement links TRBV6-1 to TRBJ2-3; D remains unclear. Germline assignment: CDR1 MNHNS and CDR2 SASEGT. The CDR3 contains 12 residues. V shed 10 bases and J shed 4 bases, with 12 bases lying between them. This CDR3 reads CATNLIPDTQYF. CDR3 bases: TGTGCCACTAATCTAATTCCAGATACGCAGTATTTT.

V usage is TRBV19 and J usage is TRBJ2-7, with a possible D match to TRBD2 (6 bases). The CDR3 extends over 14 amino acids. Germline lookup yields CDR1 LNHDA and CDR2 SQIVND (reference sequence). Trimming took off 3 bases at V and 6 bases at J, with 15 bases between the two ends. CDR3: CASSIQIWGVEQYF. Here the CDR3 DNA reads TGTGCCAGTAGTATTCAGATTTGGGGGGTCGAGCAGTACTTC.

This clone was observed once. The rearrangement uses TRBV28 and TRBJ1-5; no clear D. This CDR3 has 14 amino acids. V was cut by 5 bases and J by 0 bases, with 8 bases left in between. From germline, CDR1 is MDHEN and CDR2 SYDVKM. The CDR3 DNA follows: TGTGCCAGCAGTCTAGGCCATAGCAATCAGCCCCAGCATTTT. Protein sequence: CASSLGHSNQPQHF.

The chain joins TRBV28 to TRBJ1-5; 11 bases map to TRBD1. CDR3 length: 13 amino acids. V shed 9 bases and J 6 bases; nucleotides not matched to a gene: 4. In germline, CDR1 is MDHEN, CDR2 SYDVKM. The CDR3 coding sequence is TGTGCCAGTACGGGACAGGGGGTTCAGCCCCAGCATTTT. This translates into CASTGQGVQPQHF.

The chain combines TRBV2 with TRBJ2-3; TRBD2 is a possible D gene (5 bases). The CDR3 covers 15 residues. The ends were cut back, 4 bases at V and 1 base at J, with 12 bases in the middle. The V gene's germline CDR1 is SNHLY and CDR2 FYNNEI. The CDR3, as DNA: TGTGCCAGCAGTGTTCCGGGGTTTGGCACAGATACGCAGTATTTT. Translation gives CASSVPGFGTDTQYF.

This chain links TRBV4-1 with TRBJ2-4; D gene ambiguous. The V end was cut by 7 bases, the J end by 1 base, with 11 bases between. CDR1 and CDR2 (germline): MGHRA, YSYEKL. The CDR3 runs to 14 residues. The DNA for the CDR3 is TGCGCCAGCACCGCCATAATCGCCAAAAACATTCAGTACTTC. This encodes CASTAIIAKNIQYF.

The sample holds one count of this clone. Distinct nucleotide sequences in the sample also encode this CDR3. This chain uses TRBV2 with TRBJ2-5, with D tentatively TRBD2 (6 bases). The CDR3 spans 11 residues. Trimming removed 6 bases at V and 5 bases at J, with 7 bases between. CDR1 SNHLY and CDR2 FYNNEI come from the germline V gene. The CDR3 spells CASRGGETQYF. The CDR3 DNA follows: TGTGCCAGCAGAGGAGGGGAGACCCAGTACTTC. The full variable domain, completed using reference TRBV2 and TRBJ2-5, is EPEVTQTPSHQVTQMGQEVILRCVPISNHLYFYWYRQILGQKVEFLVSFYNNEISEKSEIFDDQFSVERPDGSNFTLKIRSTKLEDSAMYFCASRGGETQYFGPGTRLLVL.